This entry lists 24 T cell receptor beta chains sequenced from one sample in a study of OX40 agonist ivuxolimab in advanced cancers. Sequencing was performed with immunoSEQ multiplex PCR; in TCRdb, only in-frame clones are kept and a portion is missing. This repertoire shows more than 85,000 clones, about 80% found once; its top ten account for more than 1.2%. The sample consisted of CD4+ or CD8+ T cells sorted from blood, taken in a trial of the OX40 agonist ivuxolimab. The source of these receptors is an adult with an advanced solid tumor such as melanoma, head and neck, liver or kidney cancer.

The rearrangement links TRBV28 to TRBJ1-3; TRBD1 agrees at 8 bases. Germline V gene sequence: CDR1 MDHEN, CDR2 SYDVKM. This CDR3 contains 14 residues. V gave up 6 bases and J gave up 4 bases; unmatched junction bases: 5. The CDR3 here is CASRWTGKGNTIYF. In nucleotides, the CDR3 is TGTGCCAGCAGATGGACAGGGAAAGGAAACACCATATATTTT. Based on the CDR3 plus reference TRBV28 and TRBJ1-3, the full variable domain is DVKVTQSSRYLVKRTGEKVFLECVQDMDHENMFWYRQDPGLGLRLIYFSYDVKMKEKGDIPEGYSVSREKKERFSLILESASTNQTSMYLCASRWTGKGNTIYFGEGSWLTVV.

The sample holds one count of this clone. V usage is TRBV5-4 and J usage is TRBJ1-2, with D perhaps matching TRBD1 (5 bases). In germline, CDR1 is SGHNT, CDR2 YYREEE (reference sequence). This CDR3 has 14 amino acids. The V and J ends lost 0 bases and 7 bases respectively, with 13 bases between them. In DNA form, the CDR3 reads TGTGCCAGCAGCTTGGCAGGGCCCTCCGGTGGCTACACCTTC. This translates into CASSLAGPSGGYTF.

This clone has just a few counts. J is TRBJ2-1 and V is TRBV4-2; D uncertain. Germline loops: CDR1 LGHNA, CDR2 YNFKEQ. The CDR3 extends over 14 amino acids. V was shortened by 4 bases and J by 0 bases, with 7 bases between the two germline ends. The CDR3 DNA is TGTGCCAGCAGCCTAATGGGCTCCTACAATGAGCAGTTCTTC. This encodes CASSLMGSYNEQFF.

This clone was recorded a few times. The CDR3 loop is CASSSLAGGPYEQFF. The DNA for the CDR3 is TGTGCCAGCAGTTCTCTAGCGGGGGGGCCATATGAGCAGTTCTTC. V is TRBV28 and J is TRBJ2-1, with 12 bases lining up with TRBD2. The CDR3 totals 15 residues. Germline values: CDR1 MDHEN, CDR2 SYDVKM. After removal of 4 bases from V and 8 bases from J, the junction contained 6 bases not matched to a gene.

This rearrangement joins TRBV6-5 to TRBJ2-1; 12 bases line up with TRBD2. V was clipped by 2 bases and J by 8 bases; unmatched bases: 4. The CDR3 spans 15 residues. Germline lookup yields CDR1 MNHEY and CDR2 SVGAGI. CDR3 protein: CASSYRLAGVDEQFF. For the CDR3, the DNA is TGTGCCAGCAGTTACCGACTAGCGGGAGTGGATGAGCAGTTCTTC.

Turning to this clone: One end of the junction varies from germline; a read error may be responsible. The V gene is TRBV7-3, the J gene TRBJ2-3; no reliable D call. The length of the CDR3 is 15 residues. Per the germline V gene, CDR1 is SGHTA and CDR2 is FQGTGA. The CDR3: CASSLTPRSTDTQYF. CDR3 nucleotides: TGTGCCAGCAGTTTAACCCCACGAAGTACAGATACGCAGTATTTT.

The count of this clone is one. CDR3 coding DNA: TGTGCCAGCAGCCGGGAGGAGACCCAGTACTTC. Translating it yields CASSREETQYF. The chain is built from TRBV7-9 and TRBJ2-5; D may be TRBD2 (6 bases). V lost 5 bases and J 5 bases, leaving 6 bases between the germline ends. CDR1 is SEHNR, CDR2 FQNEAQ, per germline (reference sequence). The CDR3 is 11 residues long.

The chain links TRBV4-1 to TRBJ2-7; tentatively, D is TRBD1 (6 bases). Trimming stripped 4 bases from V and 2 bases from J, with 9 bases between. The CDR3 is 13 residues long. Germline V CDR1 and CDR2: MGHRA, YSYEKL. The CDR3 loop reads CASSLDRPYEQYF. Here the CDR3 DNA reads TGCGCCAGCAGCCTGGACAGACCCTACGAGCAGTACTTC.

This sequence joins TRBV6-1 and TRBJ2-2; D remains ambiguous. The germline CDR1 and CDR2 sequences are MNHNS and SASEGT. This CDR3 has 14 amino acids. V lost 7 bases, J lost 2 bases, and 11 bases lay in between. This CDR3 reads CASTALDNTGELFF. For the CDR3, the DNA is TGTGCCAGCACCGCGCTAGATAACACCGGGGAGCTGTTTTTT.

The CDR3 reads CATSRDIAVSTGSYEQYF. The CDR3 DNA reads TGTGCCACCAGCAGAGATATTGCGGTGTCTACTGGCTCCTACGAGCAGTACTTC. V is TRBV15 and J is TRBJ2-7; no firm D call. V was pared by 0 bases and J by 0 bases, with 18 bases between. Germline V gene data show CDR1 as LNHNV and CDR2 as YYDKDF (reference sequence). CDR3 length: 18 residues.

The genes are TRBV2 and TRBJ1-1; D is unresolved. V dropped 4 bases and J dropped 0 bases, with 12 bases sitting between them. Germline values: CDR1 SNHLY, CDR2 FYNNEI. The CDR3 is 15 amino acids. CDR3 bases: TGTGCCAGCAGTGCTACCGGGCCGATGAACACTGAAGCTTTCTTT. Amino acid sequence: CASSATGPMNTEAFF. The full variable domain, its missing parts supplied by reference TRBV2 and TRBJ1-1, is EPEVTQTPSHQVTQMGQEVILRCVPISNHLYFYWYRQILGQKVEFLVSFYNNEISEKSEIFDDQFSVERPDGSNFTLKIRSTKLEDSAMYFCASSATGPMNTEAFFGQGTRLTVV.

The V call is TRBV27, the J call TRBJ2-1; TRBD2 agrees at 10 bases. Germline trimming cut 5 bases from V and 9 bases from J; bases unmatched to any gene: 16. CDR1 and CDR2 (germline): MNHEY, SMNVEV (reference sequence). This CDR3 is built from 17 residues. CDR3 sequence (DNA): TGTGCCAGCAGTGTACCGGTGCTAGCGGGAGAGTCGGGTGAGCAGTTCTTC. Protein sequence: CASSVPVLAGESGEQFF.

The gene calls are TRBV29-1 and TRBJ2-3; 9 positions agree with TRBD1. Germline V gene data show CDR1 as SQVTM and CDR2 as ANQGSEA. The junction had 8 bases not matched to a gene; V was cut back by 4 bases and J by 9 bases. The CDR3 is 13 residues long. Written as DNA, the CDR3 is TGCAGCGTTGCACGGACAGGGGACGGGACGCAGTATTTT. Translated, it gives CSVARTGDGTQYF.

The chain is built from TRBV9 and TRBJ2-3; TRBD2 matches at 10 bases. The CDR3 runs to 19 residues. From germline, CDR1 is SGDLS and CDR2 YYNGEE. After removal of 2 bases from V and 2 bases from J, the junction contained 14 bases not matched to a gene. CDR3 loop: CASSVDSRGLAHPTDTQYF. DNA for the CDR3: TGTGCCAGCAGCGTGGACAGTCGGGGACTAGCGCACCCCACAGATACGCAGTATTTT. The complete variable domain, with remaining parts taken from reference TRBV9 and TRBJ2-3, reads DSGVTQTPKHLITATGQRVTLRCSPRSGDLSVYWYQQSLDQGLQFLIQYYNGEERAKGNILERFSAQQFPDLHSELNLSSLELGDSALYFCASSVDSRGLAHPTDTQYFGPGTRLTVL.

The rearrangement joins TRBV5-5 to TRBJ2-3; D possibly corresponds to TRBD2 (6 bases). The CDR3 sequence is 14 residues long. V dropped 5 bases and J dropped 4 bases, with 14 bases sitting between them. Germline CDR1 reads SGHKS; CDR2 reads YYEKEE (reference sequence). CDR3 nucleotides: TGTGCCAGCAGTAGGGAGGCGTGGGCAGATACGCAGTATTTT. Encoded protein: CASSREAWADTQYF.

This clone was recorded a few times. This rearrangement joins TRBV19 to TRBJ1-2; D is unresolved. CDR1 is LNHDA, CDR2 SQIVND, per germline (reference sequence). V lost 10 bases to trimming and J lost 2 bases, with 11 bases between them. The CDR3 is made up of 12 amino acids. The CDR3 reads CATLRGNYGYTF. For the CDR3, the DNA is TGTGCCACTCTGAGAGGGAACTATGGCTACACCTTC.

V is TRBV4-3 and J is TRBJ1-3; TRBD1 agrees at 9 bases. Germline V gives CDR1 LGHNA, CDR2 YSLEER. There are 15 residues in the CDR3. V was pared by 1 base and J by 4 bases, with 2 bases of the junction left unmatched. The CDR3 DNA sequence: TGCGCCAGCAGCCAAGTAGGGACAGGGGGAAACACCATATATTTT. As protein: CASSQVGTGGNTIYF.

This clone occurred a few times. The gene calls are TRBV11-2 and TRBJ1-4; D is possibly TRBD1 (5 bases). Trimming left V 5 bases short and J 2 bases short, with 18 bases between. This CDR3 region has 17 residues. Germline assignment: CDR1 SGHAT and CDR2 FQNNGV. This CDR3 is CASSPRGAGRTNEKLFF. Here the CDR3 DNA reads TGTGCCAGCAGCCCAAGAGGTGCGGGGCGGACTAATGAAAAACTGTTTTTT.

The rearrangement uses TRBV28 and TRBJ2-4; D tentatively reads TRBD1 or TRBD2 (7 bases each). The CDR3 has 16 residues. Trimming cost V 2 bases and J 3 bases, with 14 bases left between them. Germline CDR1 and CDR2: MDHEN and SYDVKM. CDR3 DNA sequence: TGTGCCAGCAGTTTAGGACAGGCGGGGGTCAAAAACATTCAGTACTTC. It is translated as CASSLGQAGVKNIQYF.

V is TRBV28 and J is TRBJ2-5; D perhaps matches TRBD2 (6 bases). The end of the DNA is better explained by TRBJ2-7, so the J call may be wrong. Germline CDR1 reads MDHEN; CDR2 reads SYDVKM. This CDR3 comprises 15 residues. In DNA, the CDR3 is TGTGCCAGCAGTTTCTTCGCGGGGTCCACCTACGAGCAGTACTTC. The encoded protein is CASSFFAGSTYEQYF.

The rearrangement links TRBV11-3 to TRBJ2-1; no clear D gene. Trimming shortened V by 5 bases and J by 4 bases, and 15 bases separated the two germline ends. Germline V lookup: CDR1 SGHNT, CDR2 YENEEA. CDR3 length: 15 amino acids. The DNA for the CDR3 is TGTGCCAGCAGCAATAGCCCGAACCCTTACAATGAGCAGTTCTTC. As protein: CASSNSPNPYNEQFF. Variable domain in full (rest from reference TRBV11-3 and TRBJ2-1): EAGVVQSPRYKIIEKKQPVAFWCNPISGHNTLYWYLQNLGQGPELLIRYENEEAVDDSQLPKDRFSAERLKGVDSTLKIQPAELGDSAVYLCASSNSPNPYNEQFFGPGTRLTVL.

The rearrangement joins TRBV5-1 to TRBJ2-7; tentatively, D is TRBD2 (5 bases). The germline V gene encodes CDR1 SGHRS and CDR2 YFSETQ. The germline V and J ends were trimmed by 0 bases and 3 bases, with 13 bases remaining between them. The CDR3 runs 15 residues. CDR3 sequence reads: CASSLAGESHYEQYF. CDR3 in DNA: TGCGCCAGCAGCTTGGCCGGGGAAAGCCACTACGAGCAGTACTTC.

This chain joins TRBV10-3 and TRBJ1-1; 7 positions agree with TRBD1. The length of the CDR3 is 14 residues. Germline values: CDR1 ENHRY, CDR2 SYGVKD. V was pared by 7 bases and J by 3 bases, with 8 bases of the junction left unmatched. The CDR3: CAINRQGVDTEAFF. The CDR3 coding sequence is TGTGCCATCAATCGACAGGGTGTGGACACTGAAGCTTTCTTT.

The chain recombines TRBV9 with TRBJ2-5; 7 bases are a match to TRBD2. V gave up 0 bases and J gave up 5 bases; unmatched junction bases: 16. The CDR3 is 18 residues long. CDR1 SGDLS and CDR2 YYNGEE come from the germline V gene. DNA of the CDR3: TGTGCCAGCAGCGTAGTACCAACTATGAGGGAGGGCGGGGAGACCCAGTACTTC. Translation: CASSVVPTMREGGETQYF.